This TCR beta chain was observed in a study of response to subunit inactivated influenza vaccine. TCRdb processed the RT-PCR reads anew with MiXCR; each CDR3 protein has one entry. The table records around 530,000 distinct CDR3 sequences, about an eighth of them present only once. Study-wide results and caveats: The authors put forward the suggestion that each seasonal influenza vaccination may bring in only a limited number of new T cells.

The table lists this clonotype with a few counts. The antigen remains unidentified. V was clipped by 7 bases and J by 0 bases, with 6 bases between them. Germline CDR1 is MNHEY and CDR2 is SMNVEV (reference sequence). This CDR3 is 13 amino acids long. The chain is built from TRBV27 and TRBJ2-2; D is undetermined. The origin of this receptor is a man aged 50 or older who received an inactivated influenza vaccine. The material sequenced was PBMCs from blood, taken on the day of vaccination. Here the CDR3 DNA reads TGTGCCAGCAAAACCTCGAACACCGGGGAGCTGTTTTTT. It translates to CASKTSNTGELFF.